This T cell receptor beta chain was sequenced for a study of Ad26.COV2.S vaccination and SARS-CoV-2 variants. As for the study in general: In the COV1001 trial, the donor was in the Ad26.COV2.S arm.

Trimming took 1 base from V and 4 from J, leaving 14 bases between them. The CDR3 has 16 amino acids. Per germline, CDR1 KGHSH and CDR2 LQKENI. The treatment was: roughly 20 received Ad26.COV2.S at low or high dose, single or two shots; 5 received placebo; per-sample allocation not given. Sampling took place 63 days after the first vaccine or placebo injection. Generated by immunoSEQ multiplex PCR, the TCRdb table keeps only in-frame clones and is missing some. Among hundreds of thousands of clones listed, roughly 90% were seen once. The clonotype was recovered from a person between 18 and 65 years old who received the Ad26.COV2.S COVID-19 vaccine or a placebo. Sequencing used peripheral blood, obtained in a trial of Ad26.COV2.S vaccine versus placebo. This chain connects TRBV18 to TRBJ2-1; a weak D match, TRBD2 (5 bases). This CDR3 reads CASSPRRDTLYNEQFF. In nucleotides, the CDR3 is TGTGCCAGCTCACCACGTCGGGATACGCTATACAATGAGCAGTTCTTC.